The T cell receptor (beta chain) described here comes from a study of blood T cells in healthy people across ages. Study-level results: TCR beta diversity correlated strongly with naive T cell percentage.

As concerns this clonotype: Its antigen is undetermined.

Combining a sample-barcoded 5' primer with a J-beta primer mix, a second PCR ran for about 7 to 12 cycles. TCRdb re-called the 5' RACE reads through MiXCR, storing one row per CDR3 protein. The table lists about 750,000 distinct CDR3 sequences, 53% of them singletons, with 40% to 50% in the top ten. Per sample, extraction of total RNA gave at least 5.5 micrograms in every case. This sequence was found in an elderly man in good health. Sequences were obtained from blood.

CDR3 DNA: TGTGCCAGCAGCTTAATGGGGGGGACAGGGGATGTGTACGAGCAGTACTTC. Translated: CASSLMGGTGDVYEQYF. The chain links TRBV7-6 to TRBJ2-7, with 10 nucleotides matching TRBD1. CDR1 SGHVS and CDR2 FNYEAQ come from the germline V gene. The CDR3 length is 17 residues. V was pared by 2 bases and J by 4 bases, with 11 bases of the junction left unmatched.